This TCR beta chain was found in a study of cytomegalovirus exposure and HLA in healthy donors. Whole-study results and caveats: Follow-up analysis found HLA locus-dependent TCR association rates, highest for DRB1 and lowest for HLA-C.

Regarding this clone: The antigen remains unidentified.

CDR3 length: 14 residues. The V end lost 0 bases, the J end lost 4 bases, and 10 bases lay between the germline ends. CDR1 SGHNT and CDR2 YYREEE come from the germline V gene (reference sequence). The PCR had 60 Vbeta and 13 Jbeta primers. The protocol was immunoSEQ multiplex PCR, while the TCRdb copy is restricted to in-frame clones and leaves out a portion. The sample lists about 150,000 clones, around 84% occurring once. The chain employs TRBV5-4 and TRBJ2-5; D is possibly TRBD1 (6 bases). Sample: PBMCs. This receptor was identified in a young man in good health and CMV-seronegative. The CDR3 loop is CASSLGGLLETQYF. The CDR3 DNA reads TGTGCCAGCAGCTTGGGGGGGCTGCTAGAGACCCAGTACTTC.